This T cell receptor (beta chain) was captured in a study of T cell responses to AZD1222 COVID-19 vaccine. Findings and limits, study-wide: Once two AZD1222 doses were given, Spike-specific TCR breadth and depth went up. Clonal diversity was possibly underestimated; the donors were predominantly white British and more often female.

Note on this clone: Its antigen is unknown.

Libraries were prepared by immunoSEQ multiplex PCR; TCRdb keeps only in-frame clonotypes and omits some of them. This sample has under 150,000 clones, with under 95% found just once. CDR3 length equals 13 residues. J lost 5 bases, V lost 4 bases, and 1 base had no gene match. Germline V gene lookup returns CDR1 LNHDA and CDR2 SQIVND (reference sequence). The specimen comprised peripheral blood, sampled on day 0 of AZD1222 vaccination. The chain uses TRBV19 and TRBJ2-5, with 10 positions matching TRBD2. The receptor was derived from an adult in good health. CDR3 in amino acids: CASSKGLAETQYF. CDR3 sequence (DNA): TGTGCCAGTAGTAAGGGACTAGCGGAGACCCAGTACTTC.